The present T cell receptor beta chain was sequenced within a study of CD8 T cells in Susac syndrome. The germline V gene has CDR1 DFQATT and CDR2 SNEGSKA (reference sequence). The CDR3 spans 13 residues. Trimming pared 3 bases from V and 3 bases from J, leaving 11 bases between. Remarks on this clonotype: Its antigen is unidentified.

Study-level points and caveats: The TCR sequencing and HLA analysis in the study involved a relatively small number of individuals, as the study acknowledged.

After extraction with the RNeasy kit, 0.5 to 1 ug of the RNA was reverse transcribed using random hexamers. TCRdb re-called the immunoSEQ multiplex PCR reads with MiXCR, one entry per CDR3 protein. The data contain about 200,000 distinct CDR3 sequences, 90% to 95% of them singletons. The chain links TRBV20-1 to TRBJ2-5; unclear D gene. The material sequenced was CD4+ T cells from PBMCs. This clonotype originated in a human donor in good health. The CDR3: CSASGQLKETQYF. CDR3 nucleotides: TGCAGTGCTAGCGGCCAGCTTAAAGAGACCCAGTACTTC.